This T cell receptor (beta chain) derives from a study of post-analysis software for immune sequencing data. Trimming took off 1 base at V and 2 bases at J, with 10 bases between the two ends. Per germline, CDR1 SQVTM and CDR2 ANQGSEA. The CDR3 has 14 residues. Tagging with unique molecular identifiers was a feature of the TCR beta cDNA libraries. Between roughly 0.95 and 10 million T cells gave rise to approximately 520,000 cDNA molecules. TCRdb re-analysed the PCR reads in MiXCR, keeping a single row per CDR3 protein. The sample has about half a million distinct CDR3 sequences; roughly 34% are singletons. Study-wide points: TRBV segments more frequent in patients than in controls numbered roughly 5 and included TRBV5-6, TRBV5-1 and TRBV20-1.

In this sample, this clonotype turned up once. As yet, its antigen is unknown. V and J are TRBV29-1 and TRBJ2-3, with D possibly matching TRBD1 (6 bases). The source material was blood. This TCR was recovered from a girl under 18 with multiple sclerosis. This chain's CDR3 is CSVEVRGYTDTQYF. The CDR3 DNA reads TGCAGCGTTGAAGTCAGGGGCTACACAGATACGCAGTATTTT.